This T cell receptor beta chain was obtained from a study of cytomegalovirus exposure and HLA in healthy donors (dated 2017 in TCRdb). Context from the whole study: In an earlier analysis of roughly 500 of the donors, 250 to 350 Gb of sequence data and 117 million unique TCR beta sequences from 150 million to 200 million T cells were reported. An early release covering roughly 600 HLA-typed donors comprised approximately 290 gigabases of sequencing data and roughly 85 million unique TCR sequences. Of the 300 to 500 genotyped donors, over 80% were placed in the genetic ancestry cluster associated with self-reported Caucasian donors. The study aimed to test whether cataloging public T cell receptors could reveal signatures of past pathogen exposure. Using immunosequencing, the study profiled T cell repertoires from some 670 subjects and related those repertoires to cytomegalovirus serostatus. Along with the approximately 620-subject first cohort, a separate validation cohort of over a hundred different subjects was used. The study combined high-throughput TCR immunosequencing, statistical association of individual TCRs with disease status, and machine learning to predict cytomegalovirus infection status. In a later analysis, previously published TCR beta repertoires from 666 donors were re-analyzed and high-resolution HLA genotyping was added so that TCR occurrence patterns could be studied. In the later analysis, no new phenotypic data were used to find candidate immune exposures; instead, reliance was placed on TCR beta sequences and their occurrence across donors. In an earlier analysis of a few hundred of the donors, high-throughput TCR beta sequencing was used to judge whether each TCR beta V gene segment behaved as functional or pseudogenic. Donor age, sex, ethnicity and CMV serostatus were compiled together with the repertoire data. Genome-wide SNP genotypes for about three fifths of the roughly 700 donors were used in a later genetic analysis, which treated that subset as a discovery cohort. Every repertoire in the discovery cohort had been generated on one and the same sequencing platform. Class I and class II HLA loci were covered by the typing at four-digit resolution. Typing coverage differed by locus: A, B, C, DRB1 and DQB1 were typed in roughly 620-630 donors, DQA1 in roughly 510, DPA1 in some 570, and DPB1 in just under 480. Roughly 5 DR-DQ haplotypes were handled as single units for association and clustering, since linkage in the cohort was strong. Among over 350 genotyped donors of the cohort, an average of 235,054 unique TCR beta nucleotide sequences were sequenced per donor, roughly 20% of them non-productive.

This clone was recorded at least ten times. It lacks a known antigen. Base qualities are not recorded, but no much larger clone differs from it by a single base. The method was the immunoSEQ multiplex PCR assay. A mixture of 60 forward primers for TCR Vbeta segments and 13 reverse primers for TCR Jbeta segments was used in the multiplex PCR. A multiplex PCR assay on genomic DNA amplified the CDR3 region of rearranged TCR beta genes. The amplified TCR beta libraries were sequenced on the Illumina HiSeq System as 87-base-pair reads. Regarding the original processing steps: In a later analysis, 80 million or so unique TCR beta chains were counted across the approximately 640 repertoires, and roughly 10 million of these chains were shared by at least two donors. Raw reads were error-corrected and collapsed into unique sequences with a nearest-neighbor algorithm that merged closely related sequences to remove PCR and sequencing errors. Alignment of CDR3 sequences to IMGT reference sequences was used to assign V, D and J gene segments. Each retained sequence needed at least a six-nucleotide match to both a V gene segment and a J gene segment. Rearrangements were called productive when the CDR3 lacked stop codons and stayed in frame with V and J; all others were non-productive. CDR3 was defined according to IMGT convention as the region running from the second conserved V-encoded cysteine to the conserved J-encoded phenylalanine. The earlier analysis of 500 to 750 of the donors excluded any sequence lacking an unambiguous match to a single V gene segment. An earlier analysis of fewer than 750 of the donors classified V segments as functional when productive rearrangements were above 56.7% and as segregating when the standard deviation between donors was above 5%. A statistical classification framework was built for diagnosing cytomegalovirus status from the catalog of TCR beta chain sequences. A later analysis assigned V and J genes by comparing TCR nucleotide sequences with IMGT/GENE-DB human TR gene sequences. A later analysis assigned CDR3 sequences and most-parsimonious VDJ recombination scenarios with the TCRdist pipeline. In a later analysis, each TCR beta chain was defined by its CDR3 amino acid sequence together with its V-gene family, and reads without a unique V-gene family were excluded. As a way to deal with suspected cross-contamination and a sequencing artifact, a later analysis dropped under 600 nucleotide sequences that were highly shared and had low generation probability. In a later analysis, a clonal expansion index for each public chain was calculated from normalized within-repertoire ranks of inferred template counts. In a later analysis, generation probabilities were computed with a VDJ recombination model fitted to out-of-frame rearrangements, and the resulting probabilities were checked against IGoR. A later analysis scored TCR-TCR, TCR-HLA and TCR-CMV co-occurrence with hypergeometric tests, applying a repertoire-size bias correction to TCR pairs. False discovery rates were estimated in a later analysis by permuting HLA or CMV assignments 20 times. In a later analysis, co-occurring TCRs were grouped using DBSCAN, and TCRdist sequence similarity was added for clustering within HLA-allele-positive subsets. Co-occurrence clustering excluded repertoires with fewer than 30,000 or more than 120,000 public chains, plus five with anomalous nucleotide sharing. This immuneACCESS table, as held by TCRdb, lists in-frame sequences with V and J called but not all clones. Of the missing ones, under half trace to an unresolved V gene in checked studies; the others have no known cause. The DNA was the basis for D and trimming; V, J and clone size are from that table. The table for this sample lists some 160,000 clones; under 85% of them were counted only once. The top ten clones comprise around 1.3% of the sample.

What the authors observed across the whole study: While some public TCRs were present in many individuals, most TCR sequences turned up only very rarely across donors. V-gene and J-gene trimming of TCR beta chains was associated with a missense DCLRE1C variant in a later genetic analysis, and the association was replicated in an independent cohort. In the study, approximately 160 TCR beta chains were listed as associated with cytomegalovirus. In vitro tests confirmed that three of the cytomegalovirus-associated TCR beta chains recognize cytomegalovirus antigens. In an earlier analysis of 450 to 750 of the donors, most TCR beta V segments appeared in productive rearrangements about 87% or about 30% of the time, broadly matching IMGT annotations. A later analysis associated some 17,000 TCR beta sequences with specific HLA alleles at a false discovery rate of 0.05. A group of highly shared sequence variants was considered likely to be a technical artifact of the sequencing pipeline. According to a later analysis, parvovirus B19, influenza, CMV and Epstein-Barr virus appeared linked to several top co-occurrence clusters. In a later analysis, HLA-associated TCR beta chains were found to be more clonally expanded and to have lower generation probabilities than equally common non-associated chains. In a later analysis, TCR association rates were found to vary across HLA loci, with the most associated TCRs seen for DRB1 alleles and the fewest for HLA-C alleles. Assigning TCR associations to individual alleles was difficult when HLA alleles, especially DR and DQ, strongly co-occurred. It was suggested by the authors that the approach could potentially be generalized to other disease states and immunological phenotypes. Roughly uniform sequencing depth across donors was assumed in presence/absence analyses, although this assumption may not hold. This cohort had only TCR beta chains sequenced, and the lack of alpha or paired-chain data limited which features could be detected. Some IMGT-functional V segments, including TRBV6-2 and TRBV6-3, could not be distinguished by the 87-base-pair reads and were therefore excluded. HLA typing was unavailable for some donors at each locus, so association tests used only the typed subset. Most CMV-associated TCR beta chains appeared to be HLA-restricted in a later analysis, and the HLA associations seemed to be driven largely by CMV exposure. The earlier analysis of some 540 of the donors excluded approximately 15 rarely observed V segments, including chromosome 9 orphons, because counts were too low. Compared with the approximately 670-donor mean, donors in an Asian-associated ancestry cluster had fewer N-insertions in productive TCRs, according to a later genetic analysis. Linkage disequilibrium might explain the correlated functional status among segregating V segments, but an unknown experimental factor could not be ruled out. A further reported finding was that TCR beta sequences accurately predicted the HLA-A and HLA-B alleles for most subjects in the first cohort. Cytomegalovirus status was reported to be diagnosed by the classifier with high specificity and sensitivity in both the original and validation cohorts. CMV serostatus was the only immune exposure information available for the cohort.

In total, 630 or so healthy bone marrow donors made up the cohort. At the time of sampling, all cohort members were nominally healthy, though unrecorded immune exposures were likely present. The donor was CMV seronegative and belonged to the group of 352 seronegative cohort members. A peripheral blood sample was collected from each donor, and TCR beta sequencing was performed on peripheral blood mononuclear cells. The Qiagen DNeasy Blood Extraction Kit was used to extract genomic DNA from the blood cell samples. Sequences MNHNS (CDR1) and SASEGT (CDR2) are obtained from the germline V gene. Its CDR3 holds 14 amino acids, cysteine through phenylalanine. Only the CDR3 DNA is retained, 42 bases long and in frame from the first base. V has 9 bases trimmed and J has 2 bases trimmed; junction bases matching no gene number 6.

The sequenced material came from PBMCs. This receptor chain uses TRBV6-1 and TRBJ2-2, with 7 middle bases fitting TRBD1. The source is a woman in her thirties in good health and CMV-seronegative. The nucleotide sequence reads TGTGCCAGTGACAGGGCTCCTAACACCGGGGAGCTGTTTTTT. Its protein reads: CASDRAPNTGELFF.